This T cell receptor beta chain was documented in a study of blood T cell repertoires in COVID-19 (TCRdb year 2020). At the level of the whole study: Samples from collaborators originated in the United States, Italy and Spain and spanned both the acute and convalescent phases of COVID-19. The dataset comprised deeply sampled blood TCRbeta repertoires from subjects exposed to, actively infected with, or recovered from COVID-19. Samples came from the ongoing ImmuneRACE study (first 160 participants) plus 1,254 subjects from 6 global collaborators. Nearly every sample came with metadata listing a de-identified subject ID, COVID-19 status, age in years and sex. The repertoires were made available in a free public database intended to serve as a resource for research on the immune response to SARS-CoV-2. Where available, HLA class I and class II types were taken from metadata supplied by the sample provider and were not determined by assay-based typing. The prospective study material was composed of cDNA or gDNA derived from T cells, B-cell-depleted T cells, or PBMCs.

The investigation overall reported the following: The amount of clinical and demographic metadata varied by source and participant and was provided uncurated.

The immunoSEQ Assay, a bias-controlled multiplex PCR, was used to amplify TCRbeta CDR3 regions from genomic DNA. In the source study's methods: Within the assay, amplification of reference gene primers was used to estimate how many nucleated cells each sample contained. Sequence reads were collapsed and filtered to measure the absolute abundance of every unique TCRbeta CDR3 rearrangement. For each sample, productive Simpson clonality was calculated by taking the square root of Simpson's diversity index across productive rearrangements. The table comes from immuneACCESS by way of TCRdb, which keeps in-frame sequences with V and J called. Part of the clones is missing from these tables; in studies checked, under half for an unresolved V gene and the rest for unknown reasons. V, J and clone size are those of that table, while D and trimming were read from the DNA. This sample holds more than 95,000 clones; 82% were observed only once. The ten largest clonotypes hold less than 8% of the sample.

Collaborating institutions collected whole blood in K2EDTA tubes following their own protocols. For TCRbeta analysis, collaborators shipped samples in one of three forms: frozen whole blood, isolated PBMCs, or DNA extracted from either of those sample types. For this clone: Its antigen is unknown. Base quality data are lacking; no much larger clone is found one base away.

This clonotype originated in a man between 65 and 85 years old with active or convalescent COVID-19. Material for sequencing was peripheral blood.

The nucleotide sequence reads TGTGCCAGCAGCGTTTCCCACCAGGGATCCTCCTACGAGCAGTACTTC. Translated, this is CASSVSHQGSSYEQYF. In this chain, TRBV9 is recombined with TRBJ2-7; possibly the D gene is TRBD1, per 5 matching bases. From the cysteine up to the phenylalanine, the CDR3 has a length of 16 residues. Left in the record is the CDR3 DNA by itself, 48 bases read in frame from the first base. The germline V gene sets CDR1 to SGDLS and CDR2 to YYNGEE. A distance of 15 bases separates the germline ends of V and J, which lose 2 bases and 0 bases respectively.